This paragraph reports one T cell receptor (beta chain). How the authors handled the data: By means of reference gene primer amplification, nucleated cell counts were estimated. The table came from immunoSEQ multiplex PCR; TCRdb's copy has only in-frame clones and leaves some out. V, J and clone size are those of that table, while D and trimming were read from the DNA. Here the sample spans approximately 120,000 clones, around 86% being singletons. Looked up from germline, CDR1 is ENHRY and CDR2 is SYGVKD. Trimming took 9 bases from V and 4 from J; bases not matched to a gene: 9. The CDR3 has 13 amino acids. This sample is drawn from a study of blood T cell repertoires in COVID-19. Turning to the study itself: T cells, B-cell-depleted T cells, or PBMCs provided the cDNA or gDNA that served as material.

The chain is built from TRBV10-3 and TRBJ2-7, with 7 bases lining up with TRBD1. The sequence derives from an elderly man with active or convalescent COVID-19. The sequencing input was peripheral blood. CDR3 DNA sequence: TGTGCCATTGAGGGACAGCAGAGATACGAGCAGTACTTC. Translated: CAIEGQQRYEQYF.